This is a list of T cell receptor beta chains from one sample in a study of molecular identifiers for immune sequencing clone quantification. One entry per CDR3 protein results from TCRdb running MiXCR on the PCR reads. This table has about 89,000 distinct CDR3 sequences, around 17% appearing once. Sequencing was done on a sample of naive CD8+ T cells from blood, with Jurkat cell RNA spiked in. These receptors were obtained from a human donor in good health. Some libraries in this study had Jurkat cell RNA spiked in. The CDR3 runs from the conserved cysteine through the conserved F or W. The D gene is left open where the match is weak. Clone size is shown for a subset of rows, as once, few, many or a class of expanded clone.

d_call j_call v_call clone_size cdr3_aa cdr3_nt
NA TRBJ1-5 TRBV2 many CASSGWGLSGQPQHF TGTGCCAGCAGTGGATGGGGGCTGTCCGGTCAGCCCCAGCATTTT
TRBD1 TRBJ1-4 TRBV19 many CASSTGQYNEKLFF TGTGCCAGTAGTACGGGACAGTATAATGAAAAACTGTTTTTT
NA TRBJ1-5 TRBV4-1 many CASSLMRSPGVAQHF TGCGCCAGCAGCCTTATGCGGTCTCCCGGGGTGGCCCAGCATTTT
TRBD1 TRBJ2-5 TRBV29-1 many CSVVNRGPKETQYF TGCAGCGTTGTAAACAGGGGGCCCAAAGAGACCCAGTACTTC
TRBD1 TRBJ2-7 TRBV29-1 NA CSVGGQGNIDEQYF TGCAGCGTTGGCGGACAGGGGAACATCGACGAGCAGTACTTC
TRBD1 TRBJ2-5 TRBV6-5 NA CASRAGTGGEETQHF TGTGCCAGCAGAGCCGGGACAGGGGGTGAGGAGACCCAGCACTTC
NA TRBJ2-3 TRBV11-1 NA CASSLGAVIRDTQYF TGTGCCAGCAGCTTGGGCGCCGTTATTAGGGATACGCAGTATTTT
NA TRBJ1-6 TRBV6-1 many CASSEAPIAHSSPLHF TGTGCCAGCAGTGAAGCGCCCATTGCCCATAGTTCACCCCTCCACTTT
NA TRBJ1-5 TRBV6-2/TRBV6-3 many CASSYGGSQPQHF TGTGCCAGCAGTTACGGCGGCTCTCAGCCCCAGCATTTT
NA TRBJ2-3 TRBV30 many CAWGRSGADTQYF TGTGCCTGGGGGAGGAGTGGGGCAGATACGCAGTATTTT
NA TRBJ2-5 TRBV13 many CASSPGVGETQYF TGTGCCAGCAGCCCGGGGGTCGGCGAGACCCAGTACTTC
NA TRBJ2-3 TRBV19 many CASSMGRDSTDTQYF TGTGCCAGTAGTATGGGACGGGATAGCACAGATACGCAGTATTTT
NA TRBJ2-7 TRBV20-1 many CSAFHEESYEQYF TGCAGTGCTTTTCATGAAGAATCCTACGAGCAGTACTTC
NA TRBJ2-3 TRBV12-3/TRBV12-4 many CASNHRGGTTDTQYF TGTGCCAGCAACCACCGTGGGGGGACCACAGATACGCAGTATTTT
NA TRBJ2-1 TRBV28 many CASRKTRLSDQRNEQFF TGTGCCAGCAGAAAAACCCGTCTAAGCGATCAAAGGAATGAGCAGTTCTTC
TRBD1 TRBJ2-7 TRBV6-2/TRBV6-3 many CASSYSTDRVSYEQYF TGTGCCAGCAGTTACTCCACGGACAGGGTGTCCTACGAGCAGTACTTC
NA TRBJ1-5 TRBV27 many CASSLSSTGFSQPQHF TGTGCCAGCAGTTTATCCTCGACAGGCTTCTCTCAGCCCCAGCATTTT
NA TRBJ2-1 TRBV4-1 few CASSTPQGLNNEQFF TGCGCCAGCAGCACTCCCCAGGGCTTAAACAATGAGCAGTTCTTC
NA TRBJ2-5 TRBV7-8 NA CASSELSGFGETQYF TGTGCCAGCAGCGAACTATCAGGGTTTGGGGAGACCCAGTACTTC
NA TRBJ2-7 TRBV27 many CAISWRHGYEQYF TGTGCCATCTCTTGGAGGCACGGGTACGAGCAGTACTTC
NA TRBJ1-1 TRBV7-9 many CASTPRGLNTEAFF TGTGCCAGCACCCCGCGGGGCCTGAACACTGAAGCTTTCTTT
TRBD1 TRBJ2-5 TRBV25-1 many CASSETGEETQYF TGTGCCAGCAGTGAGACAGGGGAAGAGACCCAGTACTTC
TRBD1 TRBJ2-7 TRBV28 many CASNPRAGTGNYEQYF TGTGCCAGCAACCCCCGAGCCGGGACAGGCAACTACGAGCAGTACTTC
NA TRBJ1-2 TRBV6-5 many CASSFGVADQYGYTF TGTGCCAGCAGTTTCGGTGTGGCGGACCAGTATGGCTACACCTTC
NA TRBJ1-1 TRBV19 many CASRLMNTEAFF TGTGCCAGTAGGTTGATGAACACTGAAGCTTTCTTT
NA TRBJ2-4 TRBV11-2 many CASSRLLDEQNIQYF TGTGCCAGCAGCCGCCTCCTGGACGAGCAAAACATTCAGTACTTC
NA TRBJ2-2 TRBV5-1 many CASNFFYTGELFF TGCGCCAGCAATTTTTTCTACACCGGGGAGCTGTTTTTT
NA TRBJ2-3 TRBV7-6 many CASSFDWSDTQYF TGTGCCAGCAGCTTCGACTGGTCAGATACGCAGTATTTT
NA TRBJ1-5 TRBV4-2 many CASSQDSQPQHF TGTGCCAGCAGCCAAGATAGTCAGCCCCAGCATTTT
TRBD1 TRBJ2-1 TRBV24-1 many CATRGTEAYNEQFF TGTGCCACCAGAGGGACAGAGGCTTACAATGAGCAGTTCTTC
TRBD1 TRBJ2-5 TRBV5-1 NA CASSFDLGTGAAQETQYF TGCGCCAGCAGCTTCGACCTCGGGACAGGGGCGGCACAAGAGACCCAGTACTTC
NA TRBJ2-3 TRBV9 many CASSAFEDTQYF TGTGCCAGCAGCGCATTCGAAGATACGCAGTATTTT
TRBD1 TRBJ2-2 TRBV29-1 NA CSGTGKATGELFF TGCAGCGGGACAGGGAAGGCCACCGGGGAGCTGTTTTTT
NA TRBJ2-7 TRBV4-3 many CASSQSGTDSKQYF TGCGCCAGCAGCCAATCCGGGACCGACAGCAAGCAGTACTTC
NA TRBJ2-3 TRBV5-1 many CASSSNSGTDTQYF TGCGCCAGCAGCTCCAACTCAGGAACAGATACGCAGTATTTT
TRBD2 TRBJ2-7 TRBV4-1 many CASSPGTSGTEQYF TGCGCCAGCAGCCCGGGGACTAGCGGGACCGAGCAGTACTTC
TRBD2 TRBJ2-2 TRBV27 many CASSFSSGNTGELFF TGTGCCAGCAGTTTTTCTAGCGGGAACACCGGGGAGCTGTTTTTT
NA TRBJ2-1 TRBV10-3 many CAISERVDEQFF TGTGCCATCAGTGAGCGTGTGGATGAGCAGTTCTTC
NA TRBJ2-3 TRBV4-2 NA CASSQVGNTDTQYF TGTGCCAGCAGCCAAGTAGGAAACACAGATACGCAGTATTTT
NA TRBJ1-1 TRBV13 many CASSLNPANTEAFF TGTGCCAGCAGCTTAAATCCAGCTAACACTGAAGCTTTCTTT
TRBD2 TRBJ2-7 TRBV6-5 many CASSLGGRATYEQYF TGTGCCAGCAGTCTTGGCGGGAGGGCCACCTACGAGCAGTACTTC
TRBD1 TRBJ2-1 TRBV7-2 many CASSLETGVNNEQFF TGTGCCAGCAGCTTAGAGACAGGGGTAAACAATGAGCAGTTCTTC
TRBD2 TRBJ2-3 TRBV6-1 once CACRVAGGTDTQYF TGTGCCTGCAGGGTAGCGGGGGGCACAGATACGCAGTATTTT
TRBD2 TRBJ2-7 TRBV7-2 NA CASSFHLAEAYEQYF TGTGCCAGCAGCTTTCATCTAGCGGAGGCCTACGAGCAGTACTTC
NA TRBJ2-5 TRBV11-2 many CASSSLAETQYF TGTGCCAGCAGCTCCCTAGCGGAGACCCAGTACTTC
TRBD1 TRBJ2-1 TRBV2 many CASSATGGGYNEQFF TGTGCCAGCAGTGCAACAGGGGGCGGCTACAATGAGCAGTTCTTC
NA TRBJ2-4 TRBV19 many CASSIGMGISKNIQYF TGTGCCAGTAGTATTGGTATGGGAATCAGCAAAAACATTCAGTACTTC
TRBD1 TRBJ2-7 TRBV27 few CASSLTGGRTYEQHF TGTGCCAGCAGTTTAACAGGGGGCAGAACCTACGAGCAGCACTTC
TRBD2 TRBJ2-2 TRBV6-8 many CASTTQASGRLGTGELFF TGTGCCAGCACCACGCAGGCTAGCGGGAGGCTCGGCACCGGGGAGCTGTTTTTT